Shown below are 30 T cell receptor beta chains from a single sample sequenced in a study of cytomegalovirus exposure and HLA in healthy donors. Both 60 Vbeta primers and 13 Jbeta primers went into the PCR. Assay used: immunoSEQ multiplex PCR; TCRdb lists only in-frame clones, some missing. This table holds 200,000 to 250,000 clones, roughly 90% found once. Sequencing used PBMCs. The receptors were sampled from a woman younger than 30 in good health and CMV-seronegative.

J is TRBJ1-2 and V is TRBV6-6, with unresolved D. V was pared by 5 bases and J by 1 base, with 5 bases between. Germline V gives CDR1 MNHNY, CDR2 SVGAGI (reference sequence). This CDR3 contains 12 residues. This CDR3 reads CASSQDNYGYTF. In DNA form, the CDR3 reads TGTGCCAGCAGTCAGGATAACTATGGCTACACCTTC.

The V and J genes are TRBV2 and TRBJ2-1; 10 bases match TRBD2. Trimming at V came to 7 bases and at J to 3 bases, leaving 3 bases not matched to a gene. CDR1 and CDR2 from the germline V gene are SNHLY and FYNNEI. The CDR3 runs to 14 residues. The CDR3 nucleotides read TGTGCCAGCATGGGACTAGCGAACTACAATGAGCAGTTCTTC. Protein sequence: CASMGLANYNEQFF.

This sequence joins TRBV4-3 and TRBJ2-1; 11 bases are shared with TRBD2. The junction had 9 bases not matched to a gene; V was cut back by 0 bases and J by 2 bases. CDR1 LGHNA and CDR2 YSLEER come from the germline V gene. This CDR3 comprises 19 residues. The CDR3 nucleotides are TGCGCCAGCAGCCAAGATAGGCTAGCGGGGGGCCGCCCCTACAATGAGCAGTTCTTC. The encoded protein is CASSQDRLAGGRPYNEQFF.

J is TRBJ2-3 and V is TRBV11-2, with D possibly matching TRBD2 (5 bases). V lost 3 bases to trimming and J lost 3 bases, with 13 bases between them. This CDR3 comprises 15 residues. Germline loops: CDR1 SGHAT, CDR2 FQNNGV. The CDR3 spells CASSLLAWSTDTQYF. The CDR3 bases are TGTGCCAGCAGCTTGTTAGCGTGGAGTACAGATACGCAGTATTTT.

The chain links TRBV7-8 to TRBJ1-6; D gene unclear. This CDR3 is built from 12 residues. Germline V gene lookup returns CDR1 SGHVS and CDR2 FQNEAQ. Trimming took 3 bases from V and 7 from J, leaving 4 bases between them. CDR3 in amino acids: CASSFRNSPLHF. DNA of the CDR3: TGTGCCAGCAGCTTCCGGAATTCACCCCTCCACTTT.

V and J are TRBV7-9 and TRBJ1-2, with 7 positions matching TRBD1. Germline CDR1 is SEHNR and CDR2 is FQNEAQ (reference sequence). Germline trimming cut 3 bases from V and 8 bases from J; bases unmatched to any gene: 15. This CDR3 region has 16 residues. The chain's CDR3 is CASSFTTGRFVEGYTF. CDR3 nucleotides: TGTGCCAGCAGCTTCACGACAGGGCGGTTTGTAGAGGGCTACACCTTC. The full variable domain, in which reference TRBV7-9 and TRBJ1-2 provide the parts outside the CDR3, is DTGVSQNPRHKITKRGQNVTFRCDPISEHNRLYWYRQTLGQGPEFLTYFQNEAQLEKSRLLSDRFSAERPKGSFSTLEIQRTEQGDSAMYLCASSFTTGRFVEGYTFGSGTRLTVV.

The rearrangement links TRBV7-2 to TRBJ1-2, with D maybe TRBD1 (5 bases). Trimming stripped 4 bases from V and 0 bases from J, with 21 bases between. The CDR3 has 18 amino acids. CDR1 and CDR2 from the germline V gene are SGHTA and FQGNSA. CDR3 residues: CASSSVPIGDLANYGYTF. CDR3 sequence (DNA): TGTGCCAGCAGCTCTGTCCCAATAGGGGACTTAGCTAACTATGGCTACACCTTC.

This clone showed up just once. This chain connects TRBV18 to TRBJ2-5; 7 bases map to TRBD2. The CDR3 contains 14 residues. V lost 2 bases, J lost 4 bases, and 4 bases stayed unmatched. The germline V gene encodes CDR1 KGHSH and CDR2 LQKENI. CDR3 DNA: TGTGCCAGCTCACCAGGCGGCGGGAGAGAGACCCAGTACTTC. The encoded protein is CASSPGGGRETQYF. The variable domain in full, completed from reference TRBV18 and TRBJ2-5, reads NAGVMQNPRHLVRRRGQEARLRCSPMKGHSHVYWYRQLPEEGLKFMVYLQKENIIDESGMPKERFSAEFPKEGPSILRIQQVVRGDSAAYFCASSPGGGRETQYFGPGTRLLVL.

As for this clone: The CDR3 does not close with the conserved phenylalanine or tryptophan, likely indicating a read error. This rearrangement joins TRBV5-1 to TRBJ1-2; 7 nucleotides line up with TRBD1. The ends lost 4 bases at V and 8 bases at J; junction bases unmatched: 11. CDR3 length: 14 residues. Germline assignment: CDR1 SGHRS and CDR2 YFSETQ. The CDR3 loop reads CASSIPRGMGGYTL. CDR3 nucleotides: TGCGCCAGCAGCATACCCAGGGGGATGGGCGGCTACACCCTC.

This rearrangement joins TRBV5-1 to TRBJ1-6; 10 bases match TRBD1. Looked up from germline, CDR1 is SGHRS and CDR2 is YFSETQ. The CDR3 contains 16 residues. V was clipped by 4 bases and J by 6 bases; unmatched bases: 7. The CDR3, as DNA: TGCGCCAGCAGCATGCAAGGACAGGGGGGTAATTCACCCCTCCACTTT. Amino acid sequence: CASSMQGQGGNSPLHF.

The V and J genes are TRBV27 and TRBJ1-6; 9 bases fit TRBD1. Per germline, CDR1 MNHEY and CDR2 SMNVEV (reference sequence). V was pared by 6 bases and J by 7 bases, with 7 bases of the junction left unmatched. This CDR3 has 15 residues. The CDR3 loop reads CASSPQGARNSPLHF. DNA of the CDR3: TGTGCCAGCAGCCCACAGGGGGCGCGGAATTCACCCCTCCACTTT.

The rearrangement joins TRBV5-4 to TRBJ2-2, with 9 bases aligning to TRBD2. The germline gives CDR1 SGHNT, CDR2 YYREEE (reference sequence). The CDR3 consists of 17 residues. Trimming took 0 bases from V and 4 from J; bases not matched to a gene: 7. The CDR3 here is CASSLAALAGTTGELFF. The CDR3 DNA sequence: TGTGCCAGCAGCTTGGCGGCACTAGCGGGTACCACCGGGGAGCTGTTTTTT.

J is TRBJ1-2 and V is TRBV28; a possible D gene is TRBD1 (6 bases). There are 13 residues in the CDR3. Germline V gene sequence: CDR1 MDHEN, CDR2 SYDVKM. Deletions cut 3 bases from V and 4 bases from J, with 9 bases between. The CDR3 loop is CASSLTGGYGYTF. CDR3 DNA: TGTGCCAGCAGTTTGACAGGAGGCTATGGCTACACCTTC.

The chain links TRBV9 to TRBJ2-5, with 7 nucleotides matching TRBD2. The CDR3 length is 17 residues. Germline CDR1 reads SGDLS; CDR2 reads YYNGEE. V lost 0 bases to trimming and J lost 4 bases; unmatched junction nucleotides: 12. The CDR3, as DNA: TGTGCCAGCAGCGTAGTGCCAGGGACTAACCGTGGAGAGACCCAGTACTTC. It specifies CASSVVPGTNRGETQYF.

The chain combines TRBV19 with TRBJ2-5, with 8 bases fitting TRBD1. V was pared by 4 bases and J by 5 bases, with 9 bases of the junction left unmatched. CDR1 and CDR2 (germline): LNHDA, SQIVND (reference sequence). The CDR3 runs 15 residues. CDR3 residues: CASSTRTGMGETQYF. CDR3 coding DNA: TGTGCCAGTAGTACGAGGACAGGGATGGGTGAGACCCAGTACTTC.

In nucleotides, the CDR3 is TGTGCCAGCCGGACTAGCGGGGGACCCTACGAGCAGTACTTC. This gives the protein CASRTSGGPYEQYF. The V call is TRBV5-4, the J call TRBJ2-7, with TRBD2 identical over 13 bases. V trimming: 7 bases; J trimming: 2 bases; junction bases outside the gene matches: 3. The CDR3 spans 14 residues. Germline V gives CDR1 SGHNT, CDR2 YYREEE (reference sequence).

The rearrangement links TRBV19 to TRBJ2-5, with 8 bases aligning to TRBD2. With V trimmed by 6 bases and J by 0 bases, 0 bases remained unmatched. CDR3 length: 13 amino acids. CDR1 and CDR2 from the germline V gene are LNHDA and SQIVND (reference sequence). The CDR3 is CASRGLDQETQYF. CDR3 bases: TGTGCCAGTAGGGGACTAGACCAAGAGACCCAGTACTTC.

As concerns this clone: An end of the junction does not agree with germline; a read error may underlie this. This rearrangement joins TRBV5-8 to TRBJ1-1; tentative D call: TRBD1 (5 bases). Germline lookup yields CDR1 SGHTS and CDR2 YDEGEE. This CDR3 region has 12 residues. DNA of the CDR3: TGTGCCAGCAGATCCCTTGACAGATACGAAAGATTT. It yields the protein CASRSLDRYERF.

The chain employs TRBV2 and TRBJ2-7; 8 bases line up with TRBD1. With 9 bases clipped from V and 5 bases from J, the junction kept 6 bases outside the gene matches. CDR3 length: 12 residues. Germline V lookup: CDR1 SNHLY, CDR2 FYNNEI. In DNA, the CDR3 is TGTGCCAGTTGGACAGGGTATAACGAGCAGTACTTC. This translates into CASWTGYNEQYF.

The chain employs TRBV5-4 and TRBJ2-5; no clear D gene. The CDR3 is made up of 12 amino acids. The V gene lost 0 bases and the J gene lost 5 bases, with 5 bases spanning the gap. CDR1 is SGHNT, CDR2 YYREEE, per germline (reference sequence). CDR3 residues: CASSLVAETQYF. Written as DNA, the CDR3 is TGTGCCAGCAGCTTGGTGGCCGAGACCCAGTACTTC.

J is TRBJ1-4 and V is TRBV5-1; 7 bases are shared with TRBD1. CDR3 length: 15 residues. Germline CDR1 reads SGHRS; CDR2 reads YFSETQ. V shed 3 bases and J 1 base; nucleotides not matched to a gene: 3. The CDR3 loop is CASSSSGGTNEKLFF. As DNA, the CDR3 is TGCGCCAGCAGCTCTTCAGGGGGAACTAATGAAAAACTGTTTTTT.

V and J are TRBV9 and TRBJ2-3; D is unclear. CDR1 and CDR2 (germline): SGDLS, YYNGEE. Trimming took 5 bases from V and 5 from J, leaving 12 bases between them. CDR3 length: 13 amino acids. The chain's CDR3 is CASSDSPGDTQYF. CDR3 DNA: TGTGCCAGCAGTGACTCACCTGGAGATACGCAGTATTTT.

CDR3 protein: CASSLASSYTESAFYGYTF. CDR3 DNA sequence: TGTGCCAGCAGCTTGGCCAGTTCGTATACGGAGTCCGCTTTTTATGGCTACACCTTC. The chain recombines TRBV5-4 with TRBJ1-2, with no clear D. V was shortened by 0 bases and J by 5 bases, with 26 bases between the two germline ends. The length of the CDR3 is 19 residues. CDR1 is SGHNT, CDR2 YYREEE, per germline (reference sequence).

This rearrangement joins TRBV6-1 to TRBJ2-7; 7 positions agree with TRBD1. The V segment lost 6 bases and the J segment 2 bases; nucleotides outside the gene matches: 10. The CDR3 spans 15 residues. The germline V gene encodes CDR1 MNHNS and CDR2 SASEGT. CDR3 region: CASSATGTDPYEQYF. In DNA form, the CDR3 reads TGTGCCAGCAGCGCGACCGGGACAGACCCCTACGAGCAGTACTTC.

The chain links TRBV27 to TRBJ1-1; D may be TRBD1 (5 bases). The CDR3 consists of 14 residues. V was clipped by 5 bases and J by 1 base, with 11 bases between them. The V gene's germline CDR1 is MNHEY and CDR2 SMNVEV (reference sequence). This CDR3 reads CASSGKGQNTEAFF. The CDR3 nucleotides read TGTGCCAGCAGTGGGAAGGGGCAGAACACTGAAGCTTTCTTT.

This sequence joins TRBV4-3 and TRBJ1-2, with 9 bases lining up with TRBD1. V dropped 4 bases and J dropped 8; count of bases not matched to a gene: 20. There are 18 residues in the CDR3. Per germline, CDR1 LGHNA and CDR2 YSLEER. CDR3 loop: CASSPSTGTGSRLRGYTF. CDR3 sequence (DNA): TGCGCCAGCAGCCCATCTACCGGGACAGGGAGTCGCCTACGCGGCTACACCTTC.

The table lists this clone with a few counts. The CDR3 region is CASSLVSSPTDTQYF. The CDR3 region has the DNA TGTGCCAGCAGCTTAGTGTCTAGCCCCACAGATACGCAGTATTTT. The chain joins TRBV7-2 to TRBJ2-3; a weak D match, TRBD2 (5 bases). The germline V gene has CDR1 SGHTA and CDR2 FQGNSA. The CDR3 has 15 amino acids. Trimming cost V 1 base and J 2 bases, with 10 bases left between them. Based on the CDR3 plus reference TRBV7-2 and TRBJ2-3, the full variable domain is GAGVSQSPSNKVTEKGKDVELRCDPISGHTALYWYRQSLGQGLEFLIYFQGNSAPDKSGLPSDRFSAERTGGSVSTLTIQRTQQEDSAVYLCASSLVSSPTDTQYFGPGTRLTVL.

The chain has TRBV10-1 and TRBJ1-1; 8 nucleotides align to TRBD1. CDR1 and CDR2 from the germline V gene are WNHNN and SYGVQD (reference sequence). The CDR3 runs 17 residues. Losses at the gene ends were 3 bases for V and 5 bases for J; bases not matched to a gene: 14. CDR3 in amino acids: CASSDGILGQGTTEAFF. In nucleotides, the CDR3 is TGCGCCAGCAGTGATGGGATCCTTGGACAGGGAACAACTGAAGCTTTCTTT.

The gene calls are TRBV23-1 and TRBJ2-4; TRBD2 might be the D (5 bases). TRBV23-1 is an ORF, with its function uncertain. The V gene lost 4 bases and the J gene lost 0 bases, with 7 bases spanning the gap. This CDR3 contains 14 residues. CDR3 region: CASSRGLAKNIQYF. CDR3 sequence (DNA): TGCGCCAGCAGTCGCGGACTAGCCAAAAACATTCAGTACTTC.

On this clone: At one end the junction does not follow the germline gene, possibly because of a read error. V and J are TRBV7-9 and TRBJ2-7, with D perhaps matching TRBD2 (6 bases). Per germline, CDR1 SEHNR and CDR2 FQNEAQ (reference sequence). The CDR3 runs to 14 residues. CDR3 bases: TGTTCCAGCAGCTTATTTGCTTCTCGGGGGTCGCAGTACTTC. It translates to CSSSLFASRGSQYF.